The clone carrying this TCR beta chain was picked up a small number of times. Its antigen is still unknown. The sample originates from a study of blood T cells in healthy people across ages. Turning to the study itself: In model experiments, template switching was able to capture about one barcoded beta molecule for every two T cells that were present.

Germline V gene lookup returns CDR1 SEHNR and CDR2 FQNEAQ (reference sequence). After removal of 3 bases from V and 6 bases from J, the junction contained 5 bases not matched to a gene. CDR3 length: 15 residues. The study, taken as a whole, reports: Estimates of total diversity, which came from one million sequenced T cells, were considered to be underestimates. Older age went with lower TCR beta diversity per million T cells, in a roughly linear way.

The authors ran a second PCR of roughly 6 to 12 cycles using a sample-barcoded 5' primer and a J-beta primer mix. TCRdb processed the 5' RACE reads anew with MiXCR; each CDR3 protein has one entry. The sample records 1,800,000 or so distinct CDR3 sequences, more than 35% being singletons. Donation came from healthy Caucasian individuals in Russia who were aged about 6 to 95. The clonotype originates from a human donor in good health. The V call is TRBV7-9, the J call TRBJ2-1, with 10 bases lining up with TRBD1. The sequenced sample consisted of blood. The CDR3 region is CASSLTGGVGNEQFF. Here the CDR3 DNA reads TGTGCCAGCAGCTTGACAGGGGGCGTTGGCAATGAGCAGTTCTTC.